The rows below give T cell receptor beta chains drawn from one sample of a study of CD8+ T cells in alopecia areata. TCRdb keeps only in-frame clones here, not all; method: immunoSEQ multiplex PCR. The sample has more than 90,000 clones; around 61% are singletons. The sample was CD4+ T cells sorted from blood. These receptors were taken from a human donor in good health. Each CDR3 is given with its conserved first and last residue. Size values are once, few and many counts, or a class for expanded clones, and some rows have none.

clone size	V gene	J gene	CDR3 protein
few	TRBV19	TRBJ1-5	CASSIDRPVNQPQHF
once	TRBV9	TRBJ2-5	CASSSTPGQKKTQYF
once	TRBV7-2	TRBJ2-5	CASSRDAGGVETQYF
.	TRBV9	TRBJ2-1	CASSAAGTQQFF
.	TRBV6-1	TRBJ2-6	CASSSPGANVLTF
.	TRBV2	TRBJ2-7	CASSEEFGEQYF
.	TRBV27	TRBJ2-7	CASSSTRVDEQYF
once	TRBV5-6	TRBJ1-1	CASSWTGRGTEAFF
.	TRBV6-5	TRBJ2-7	CASSRTGTGDYEQYF
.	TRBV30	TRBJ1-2	CAWSLNGGYTF
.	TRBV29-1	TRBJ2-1	CSLIPGTSNEQFF
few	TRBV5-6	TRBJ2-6	CASSLFWTSTSGANVLTF
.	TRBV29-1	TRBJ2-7	CSVRTGGRASYEQYF
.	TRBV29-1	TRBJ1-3	CSVEASGNTIYF
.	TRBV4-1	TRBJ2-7	CASCRDRGYEQYF
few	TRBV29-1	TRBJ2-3	CSVDGYLTDTQYF
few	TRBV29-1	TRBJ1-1	CSVEVGPTEAFF
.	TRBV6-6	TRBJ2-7	CASTLSGGKNSYEQYF
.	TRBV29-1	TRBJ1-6	CSVGGDSLNSPLHF
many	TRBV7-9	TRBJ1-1	CASSLRGFTEAFF
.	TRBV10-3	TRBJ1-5	CAISPQGQPQHF
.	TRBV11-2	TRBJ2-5	CASSNRQARGETQYF
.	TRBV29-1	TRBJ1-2	CSVEKQGVLALGGGYTF
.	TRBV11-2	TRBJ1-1	CASSLAPRGGTEAFF
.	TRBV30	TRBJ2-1	CAWSSGPRNEQFF
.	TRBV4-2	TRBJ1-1	CASSQAWPGNTEAFF
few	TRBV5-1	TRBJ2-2	CASSEKPIVTGELFF
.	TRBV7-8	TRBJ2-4	CASSPSRAVLAKNIQYF